In its sample, the clone carrying this T cell receptor beta chain was seen once. The antigen is undetermined. In the PCR, 60 Vbeta and 13 Jbeta primers were used. The repertoire was sequenced with immunoSEQ multiplex PCR; TCRdb's copy has only in-frame clones and lacks some. The sample shows 200,000 or so clones, about three quarters of them seen only once. This specimen comes from a study of cytomegalovirus exposure and HLA in healthy donors. Study details: Samples from HLA-typed donors yielded some 85 million unique TCRs in an early data release. Study conclusions and caveats: Per published reports, the classifier diagnosed cytomegalovirus status with high specificity and sensitivity. Presence/absence comparisons presumed near-even sequencing depth among donors.

Sequenced sample: PBMCs. The receptor's source is a young man in good health and CMV-seronegative.

The CDR3 region has the DNA TGCAGCGTGGGCGAGACCCAGTACTTC. It is translated as CSVGETQYF. The chain uses TRBV29-1 and TRBJ2-5; D is unresolved. V lost 6 bases and J 5 bases, leaving 4 bases between the germline ends. CDR3 size: 9 residues. Looked up from germline, CDR1 is SQVTM and CDR2 is ANQGSEA.